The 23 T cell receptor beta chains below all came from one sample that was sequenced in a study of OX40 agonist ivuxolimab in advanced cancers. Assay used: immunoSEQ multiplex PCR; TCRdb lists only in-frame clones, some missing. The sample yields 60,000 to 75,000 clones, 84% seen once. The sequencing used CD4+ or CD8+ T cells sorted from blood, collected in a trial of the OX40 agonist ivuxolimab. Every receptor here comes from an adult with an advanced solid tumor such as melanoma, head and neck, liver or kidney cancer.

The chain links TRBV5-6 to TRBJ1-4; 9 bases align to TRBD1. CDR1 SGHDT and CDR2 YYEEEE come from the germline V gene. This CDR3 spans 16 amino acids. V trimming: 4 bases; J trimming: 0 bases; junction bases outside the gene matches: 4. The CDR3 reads CASSPRQGATNEKLFF. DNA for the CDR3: TGTGCCAGCAGCCCCCGACAGGGGGCAACTAATGAAAAACTGTTTTTT.

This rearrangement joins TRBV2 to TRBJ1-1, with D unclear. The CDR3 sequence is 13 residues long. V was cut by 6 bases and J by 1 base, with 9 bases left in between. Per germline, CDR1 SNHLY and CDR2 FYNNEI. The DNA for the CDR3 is TGTGCCAGCAGCGTCACAGCGAACACTGAAGCTTTCTTT. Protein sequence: CASSVTANTEAFF.

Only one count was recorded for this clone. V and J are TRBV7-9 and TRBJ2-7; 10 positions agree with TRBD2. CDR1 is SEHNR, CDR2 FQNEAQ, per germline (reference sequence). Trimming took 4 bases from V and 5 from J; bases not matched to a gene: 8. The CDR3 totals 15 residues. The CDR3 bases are TGTGCCAGCAGCTCCACGAGCGGGAGGGCCGACGAGCAGTACTTC. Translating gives CASSSTSGRADEQYF. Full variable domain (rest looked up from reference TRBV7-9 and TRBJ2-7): DTGVSQNPRHKITKRGQNVTFRCDPISEHNRLYWYRQTLGQGPEFLTYFQNEAQLEKSRLLSDRFSAERPKGSFSTLEIQRTEQGDSAMYLCASSSTSGRADEQYFGPGTRLTVT.

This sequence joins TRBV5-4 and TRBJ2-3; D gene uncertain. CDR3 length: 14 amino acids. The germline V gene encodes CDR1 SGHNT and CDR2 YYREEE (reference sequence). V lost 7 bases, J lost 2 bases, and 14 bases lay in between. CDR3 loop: CASSEAEYTDTQYF. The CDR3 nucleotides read TGTGCCAGCTCCGAAGCCGAATACACAGATACGCAGTATTTT.

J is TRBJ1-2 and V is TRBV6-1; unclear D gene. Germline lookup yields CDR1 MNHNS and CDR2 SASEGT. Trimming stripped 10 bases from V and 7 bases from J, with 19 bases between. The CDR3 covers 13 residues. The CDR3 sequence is CATFWLVFGGYTF. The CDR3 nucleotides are TGTGCCACCTTTTGGCTCGTGTTCGGTGGCTACACCTTC.

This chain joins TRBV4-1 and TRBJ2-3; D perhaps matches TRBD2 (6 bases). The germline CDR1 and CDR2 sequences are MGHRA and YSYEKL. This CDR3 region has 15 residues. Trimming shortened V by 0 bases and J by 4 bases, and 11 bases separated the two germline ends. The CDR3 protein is CASSQDGTEADTQYF. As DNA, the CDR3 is TGCGCCAGCAGCCAAGATGGGACTGAAGCAGATACGCAGTATTTT.

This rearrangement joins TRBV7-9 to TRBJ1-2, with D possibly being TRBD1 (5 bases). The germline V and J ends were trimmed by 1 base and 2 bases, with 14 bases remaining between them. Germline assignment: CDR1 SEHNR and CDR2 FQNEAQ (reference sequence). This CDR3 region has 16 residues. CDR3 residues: CASSLDVQELNYGYTF. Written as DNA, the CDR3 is TGTGCCAGCAGCTTAGATGTACAGGAGCTAAACTATGGCTACACCTTC.

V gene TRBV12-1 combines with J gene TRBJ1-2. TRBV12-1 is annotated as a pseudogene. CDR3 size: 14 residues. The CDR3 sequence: CASSFGPYNYGYTF. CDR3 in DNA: TGTGCCAGCAGCTTTGGCCCTTATAACTATGGCTACACCTTC.

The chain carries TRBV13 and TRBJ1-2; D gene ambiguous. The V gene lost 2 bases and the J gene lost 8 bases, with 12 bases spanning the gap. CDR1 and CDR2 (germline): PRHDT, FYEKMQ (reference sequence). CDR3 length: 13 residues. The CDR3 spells CASSLPGGRGYTF. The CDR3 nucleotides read TGTGCCAGCAGCTTACCCGGTGGGAGGGGCTACACCTTC.

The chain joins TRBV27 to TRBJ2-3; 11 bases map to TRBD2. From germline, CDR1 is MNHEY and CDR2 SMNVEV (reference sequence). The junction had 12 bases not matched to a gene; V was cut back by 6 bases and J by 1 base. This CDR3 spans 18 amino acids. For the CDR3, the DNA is TGTGCCAGCAGGGATCCCGGGACTAGCGGTACCGGCACAGATACGCAGTATTTT. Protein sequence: CASRDPGTSGTGTDTQYF.

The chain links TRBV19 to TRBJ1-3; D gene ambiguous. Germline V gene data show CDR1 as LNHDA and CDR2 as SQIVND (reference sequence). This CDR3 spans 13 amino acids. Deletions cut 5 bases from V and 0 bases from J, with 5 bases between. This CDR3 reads CASSVPSGNTIYF. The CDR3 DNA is TGTGCCAGTAGTGTCCCCTCTGGAAACACCATATATTTT.

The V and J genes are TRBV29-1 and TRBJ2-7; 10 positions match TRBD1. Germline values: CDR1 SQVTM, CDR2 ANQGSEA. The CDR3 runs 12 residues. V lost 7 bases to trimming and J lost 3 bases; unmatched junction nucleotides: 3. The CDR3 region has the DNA TGCAGCGCCTGGGACAGGGGCTACGAGCAGTACTTC. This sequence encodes CSAWDRGYEQYF.

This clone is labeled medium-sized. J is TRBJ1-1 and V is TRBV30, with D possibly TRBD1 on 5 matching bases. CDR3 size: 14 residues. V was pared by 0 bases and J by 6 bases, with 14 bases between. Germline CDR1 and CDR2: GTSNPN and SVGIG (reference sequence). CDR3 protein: CAWSVSPRGAEAFF. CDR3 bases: TGTGCCTGGAGTGTATCCCCCCGGGGGGCTGAAGCTTTCTTT. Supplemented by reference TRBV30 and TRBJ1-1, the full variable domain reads SQTIHQWPATLVQPVGSPLSLECTVEGTSNPNLYWYRQAAGRGLQLLFYSVGIGQISSEVPQNLSASRPQDRQFILSSKKLLLSDSGFYLCAWSVSPRGAEAFFGQGTRLTVV.

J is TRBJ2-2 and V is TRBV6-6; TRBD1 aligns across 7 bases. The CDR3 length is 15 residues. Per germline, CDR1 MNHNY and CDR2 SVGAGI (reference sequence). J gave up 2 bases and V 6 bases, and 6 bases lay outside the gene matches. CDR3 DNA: TGTGCCAGCAGCCCCGAGGGGGCCAACACCGGGGAGCTGTTTTTT. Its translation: CASSPEGANTGELFF.

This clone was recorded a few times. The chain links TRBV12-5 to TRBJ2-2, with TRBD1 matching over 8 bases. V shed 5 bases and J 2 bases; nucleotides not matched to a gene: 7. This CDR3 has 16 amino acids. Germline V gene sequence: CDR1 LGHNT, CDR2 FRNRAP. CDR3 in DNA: TGTGCTAGTGGTCCCGAGACAGGGGCCAACACCGGGGAGCTGTTTTTT. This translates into CASGPETGANTGELFF.

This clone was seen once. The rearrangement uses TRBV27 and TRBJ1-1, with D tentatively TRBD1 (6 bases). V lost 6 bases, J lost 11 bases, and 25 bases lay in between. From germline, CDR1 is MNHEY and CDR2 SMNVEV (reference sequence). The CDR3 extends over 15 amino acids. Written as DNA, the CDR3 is TGTGCCAGCAGCCTAGGGGCCTGGGGGCCCTCGTGGGCTTTCTTT. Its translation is CASSLGAWGPSWAFF.

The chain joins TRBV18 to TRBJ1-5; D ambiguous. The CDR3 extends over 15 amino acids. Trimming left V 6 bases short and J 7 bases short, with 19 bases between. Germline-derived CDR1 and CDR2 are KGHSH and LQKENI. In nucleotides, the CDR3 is TGTGCCAGCTCCCCGAGGAGGGAACCGGAGCAGCCCCAGCATTTT. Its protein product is CASSPRREPEQPQHF.

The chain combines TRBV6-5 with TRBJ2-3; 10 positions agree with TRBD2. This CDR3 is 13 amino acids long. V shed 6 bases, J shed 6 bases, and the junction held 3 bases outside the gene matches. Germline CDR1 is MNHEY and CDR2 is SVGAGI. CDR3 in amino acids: CASSLAGADTQYF. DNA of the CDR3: TGTGCCAGCAGCCTAGCGGGAGCGGATACGCAGTATTTT.

CDR3 protein: CASRRTSGGGSDTQYF. The DNA of the CDR3 is TGTGCCAGCAGACGTACTAGCGGGGGGGGATCAGATACGCAGTATTTT. This chain uses TRBV27 with TRBJ2-3; the match to TRBD2 covers 13 bases. CDR3 length: 16 amino acids. Germline lookup yields CDR1 MNHEY and CDR2 SMNVEV (reference sequence). Losses at the gene ends were 6 bases for V and 4 bases for J; bases not matched to a gene: 7.

CDR3 loop: CASSLGTGGGGNTIYF. The CDR3 DNA is TGTGCCAGCAGCTTAGGAACAGGGGGCGGTGGAAACACCATATATTTT. V and J are TRBV7-6 and TRBJ1-3; 9 bases align to TRBD1. The V segment lost 1 base and the J segment 3 bases; nucleotides outside the gene matches: 4. Germline V gene sequence: CDR1 SGHVS, CDR2 FNYEAQ. This CDR3 contains 16 residues.

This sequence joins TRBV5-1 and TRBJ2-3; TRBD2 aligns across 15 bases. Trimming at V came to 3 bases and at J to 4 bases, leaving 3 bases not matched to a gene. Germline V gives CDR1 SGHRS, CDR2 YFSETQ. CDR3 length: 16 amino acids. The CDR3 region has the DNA TGCGCCAGCAGCTCCGGACTAGCGGGAGGGCCAGATACGCAGTATTTT. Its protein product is CASSSGLAGGPDTQYF.

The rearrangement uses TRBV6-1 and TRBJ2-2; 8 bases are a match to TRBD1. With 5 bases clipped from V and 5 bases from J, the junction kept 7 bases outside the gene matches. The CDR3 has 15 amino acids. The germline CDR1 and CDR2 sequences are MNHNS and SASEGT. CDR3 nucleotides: TGTGCCAGCAGTATACGGACAGGGCAGACCGGGGAGCTGTTTTTT. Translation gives CASSIRTGQTGELFF.

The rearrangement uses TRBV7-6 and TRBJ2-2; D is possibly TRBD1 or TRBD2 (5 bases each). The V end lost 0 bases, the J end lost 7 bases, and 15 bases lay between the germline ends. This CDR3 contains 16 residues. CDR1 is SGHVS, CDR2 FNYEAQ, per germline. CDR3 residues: CASSLADPGRGGELFF. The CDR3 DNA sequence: TGTGCCAGCAGCTTAGCAGACCCGGGACGGGGCGGGGAGCTGTTTTTT.